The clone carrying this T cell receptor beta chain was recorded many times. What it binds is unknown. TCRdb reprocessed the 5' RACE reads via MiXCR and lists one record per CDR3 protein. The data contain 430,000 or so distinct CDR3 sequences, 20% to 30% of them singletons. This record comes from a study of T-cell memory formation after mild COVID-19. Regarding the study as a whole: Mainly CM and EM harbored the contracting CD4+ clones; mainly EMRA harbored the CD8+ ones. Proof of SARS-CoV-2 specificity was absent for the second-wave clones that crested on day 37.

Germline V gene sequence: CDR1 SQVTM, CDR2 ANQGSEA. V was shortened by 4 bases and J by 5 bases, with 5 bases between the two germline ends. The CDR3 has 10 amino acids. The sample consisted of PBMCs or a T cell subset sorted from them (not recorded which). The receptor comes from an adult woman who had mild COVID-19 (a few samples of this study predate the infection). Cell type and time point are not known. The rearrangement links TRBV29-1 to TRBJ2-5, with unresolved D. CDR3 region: CSVGRETQYF. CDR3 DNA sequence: TGCAGCGTTGGCAGGGAGACCCAGTACTTC.